This note documents a single TCR beta chain sequence. This record belongs to a study of blood T cells in healthy people across ages. This CDR3 is 14 amino acids long. The germline V gene has CDR1 SNHLY and CDR2 FYNNEI. The use of a sample-barcoded 5' primer and a J-beta primer mix characterized a second PCR of roughly 6 to 11 cycles. Each CDR3 protein gets one entry after TCRdb re-called the 5' RACE reads with MiXCR. The sample includes some 560,000 distinct CDR3 sequences, about 26% of them seen just once. These data are also associated with another study on T cells of mothers and their children.

The sequence derives from a boy aged 2 to 10 in good health. The chain carries TRBV2 and TRBJ2-5, with D tentatively TRBD1 (6 bases). The J call may be mistaken, given a closer DNA end match to TRBJ2-7. Material: blood. The CDR3 DNA is TGTGCCAGCACCTTAGACAGGACTTACCTCGAGCAGTACTTC. It translates to CASTLDRTYLEQYF.